This entry describes one T cell receptor (beta chain). Its target is not known. The V end lost 7 bases, the J end lost 8 bases, and 17 bases lay between the germline ends. CDR3 length: 13 amino acids. Germline-derived CDR1 and CDR2 are SNHLY and FYNNEI. The sample is drawn from a study of OX40 agonist ivuxolimab in advanced cancers. Study summary: Each patient was given ivuxolimab into a vein every 2 weeks, at 0.01 to 10 mg/kg. Past anti-PD-1, anti-PD-L1 or anti-CTLA-4 therapy was accepted, and 30% to 50% had received some.

The cohort excluded patients with autoimmune disease history or systemic immunosuppression. Overall study findings and caveats: Low normalized T-cell clonal expansion was additionally recorded for some nonresponders.

TCRdb keeps only in-frame clones here, not all; method: immunoSEQ multiplex PCR. Among over 75,000 clones listed, more than 75% were seen once. The rearrangement joins TRBV2 to TRBJ1-2, with D unclear. This TCR was sampled from an adult with an advanced solid tumor such as melanoma, head and neck, liver or kidney cancer. The sequencing here drew on CD4+ or CD8+ T cells sorted from blood, taken in a trial of the OX40 agonist ivuxolimab. The CDR3 region has the DNA TGTGCCAGCACTAGGACTCGGGCGGGCGGCTACACCTTC. Protein sequence: CASTRTRAGGYTF.